This TCR beta chain was recorded in a study of T cell repertoires in cytomegalovirus infection. Overall study context: It can be stated that public TCR beta signatures indicated CMV infection as well as a matching HLA type.

Study-level points and caveats: Carriage of CMV together with the relevant HLA was identifiable through cumulative public TCR beta family frequency. HLA-C-restricted CMV-specific TCR beta clonotypes prevailed in the ex vivo response.

Each CDR3 protein gets one entry after TCRdb re-called the reads with MiXCR. This table holds around 260,000 distinct CDR3 sequences, roughly 26% found once. As concerns this clonotype: The antigen remains unidentified.

The CDR3 has 14 residues. V lost 6 bases, J lost 4 bases, and 6 bases stayed unmatched. Material for sequencing was PBMCs. The receptor comes from a human donor in good health (CMV status not recorded). Some clones in this sample may be carry-over from other donors' samples. The chain links TRBV12-3 or TRBV12-4 to TRBJ1-3; TRBD1 matches at 7 bases. The CDR3 region is CASRRQGGGNTIYF. CDR3 coding DNA: TGTGCCAGCAGGCGACAGGGAGGCGGAAACACCATATATTTT.